This T cell receptor beta chain was sequenced for a study of blood T cell repertoires in COVID-19. Clones were read by immunoSEQ multiplex PCR, and TCRdb kept only the in-frame ones, dropping some. In the table there are 130,000 to 150,000 clones, around 83% of which are singletons. The CDR3 is 14 amino acids. Germline-derived CDR1 and CDR2 are SGHNT and YYREEE (reference sequence). V was clipped by 0 bases and J by 1 base, with 7 bases between them. This clone showed up just a few times. Study members were between 18 and 89 years old and lived in approximately 25 US regions. Cohorts were assigned according to the clinical history that participants reported. Exposed enrollees had met someone with a PCR-confirmed or clinician-diagnosed COVID-19 case at some point within the 2 weeks before study entry.

The sequenced sample was PBMCs or T cells enriched from blood (not recorded which). The chain uses TRBV5-4 and TRBJ1-1, with unresolved D. The receptor was isolated from a woman aged 45-59 years who had been exposed to COVID-19. CDR3 protein: CASSLELRNTEAFF. The CDR3 DNA reads TGTGCCAGCAGCTTGGAACTTCGGAACACTGAAGCTTTCTTT. The complete variable domain, with remaining parts taken from reference TRBV5-4 and TRBJ1-1, reads ETGVTQSPTHLIKTRGQQVTLRCSSQSGHNTVSWYQQALGQGPQFIFQYYREEENGRGNFPPRFSGLQFPNYSSELNVNALELDDSALYLCASSLELRNTEAFFGQGTRLTVV.